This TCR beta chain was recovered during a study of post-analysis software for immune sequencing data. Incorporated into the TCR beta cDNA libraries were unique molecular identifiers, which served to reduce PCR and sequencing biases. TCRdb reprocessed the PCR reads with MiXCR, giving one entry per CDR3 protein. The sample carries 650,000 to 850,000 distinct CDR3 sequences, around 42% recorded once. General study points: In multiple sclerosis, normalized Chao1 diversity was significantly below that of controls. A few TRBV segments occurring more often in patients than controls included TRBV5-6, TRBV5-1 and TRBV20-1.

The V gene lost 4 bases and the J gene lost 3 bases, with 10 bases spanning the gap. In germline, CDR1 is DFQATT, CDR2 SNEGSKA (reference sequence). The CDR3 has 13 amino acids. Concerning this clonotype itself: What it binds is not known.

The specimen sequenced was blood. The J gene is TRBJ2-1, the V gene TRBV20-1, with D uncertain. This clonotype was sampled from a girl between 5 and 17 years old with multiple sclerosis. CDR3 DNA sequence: TGCAGTGCTAAATTCCAGATCTACAATGAGCAGTTCTTC. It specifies CSAKFQIYNEQFF.